The rows below give T cell receptor beta chains drawn from one sample of a study of blood T cell repertoires in COVID-19. Data came from immunoSEQ multiplex PCR; TCRdb stores just in-frame clones and leaves some out. The sample lists about 130,000 clones, 70% to 90% occurring once. Sequencing was performed on peripheral blood. These receptor sequences come from a woman between 45 and 65 years old with acute or convalescent COVID-19. Each CDR3 is given with its conserved first and last residue. The D gene is left open where the match is weak. Not every row has a clone size; where given, it reads once, few, many or a size class.

CDR3aa	CDR3nt	j_gene	abundance	v_gene	d_gene
CASSYGGGSIYNEQFF	TGTGCCAGCAGTTACGGAGGCGGGAGCATCTACAATGAGCAGTTCTTC	TRBJ2-1	.	TRBV6-2/TRBV6-3	TRBD2
CATSRVGLQGNEKLFF	TGTGCCACCAGCAGAGTCGGCCTCCAGGGGAATGAAAAACTGTTTTTT	TRBJ1-4	few	TRBV15	.
CASSLGLVFSTGELFF	TGCGCCAGCAGCTTGGGACTAGTCTTTAGCACCGGGGAGCTGTTTTTT	TRBJ2-2	once	TRBV5-1	.
CAGGSGRPANTGELFF	TGTGCCGGAGGGAGCGGGAGGCCCGCGAACACCGGGGAGCTGTTTTTT	TRBJ2-2	.	TRBV2	TRBD2
CASSGRGDNTEAFF	TGCGCCAGCAGCGGCAGGGGAGACAACACTGAAGCTTTCTTT	TRBJ1-1	.	TRBV5-1	.
CASSVGHLGSYGYTF	TGTGCCAGCAGCGTAGGACATCTTGGGTCCTATGGCTACACCTTC	TRBJ1-2	few	TRBV6-5	.
CASSFRGWDQPQHF	TGTGCCAGTAGTTTCAGGGGATGGGATCAGCCCCAGCATTTT	TRBJ1-5	.	TRBV19	.
CASSPPSGGATDTQYF	TGTGCCAGCAGCCCTCCTAGCGGGGGGGCCACAGATACGCAGTATTTT	TRBJ2-3	.	TRBV13	TRBD2
CASSLSANYGYTF	TGTGCCAGCAGCTTATCGGCTAACTATGGCTACACCTTC	TRBJ1-2	.	TRBV7-9	.
CASSPRDSISEKLFF	TGTGCCAGCAGTCCGAGGGACTCCATCTCAGAAAAACTGTTTTTT	TRBJ1-4	.	TRBV27	.
CASSVGLLSGNSPLHF	TGTGCCAGCAGTGTGGGACTCCTCTCTGGGAATTCACCCCTCCACTTT	TRBJ1-6	.	TRBV2	.
CASSVTAGSYNEQFF	TGTGCCAGCAGCGTAACGGCGGGCTCCTACAATGAGCAGTTCTTC	TRBJ2-1	few	TRBV9	.
CASRPRTGSMNTEAFF	TGTGCCAGCAGACCAAGGACAGGGAGCATGAACACTGAAGCTTTCTTT	TRBJ1-1	.	TRBV7-9	TRBD1
CASSLEEGGDYGYTF	TGCGCCAGCAGCTTGGAGGAGGGAGGGGACTATGGCTACACCTTC	TRBJ1-2	.	TRBV5-1	.
CASSQTGTGEGGYTF	TGTGCCAGCAGCCAGACCGGGACAGGGGAAGGTGGCTACACCTTC	TRBJ1-2	.	TRBV3-1/TRBV3-2	TRBD1
CASSFGQGTYGYTF	TGTGCCAGCAGTTTTGGGCAGGGTACCTATGGCTACACCTTC	TRBJ1-2	.	TRBV6-2/TRBV6-3	.
CASSFGGDTEAFF	TGTGCCAGTAGTTTTGGGGGGGACACTGAAGCTTTCTTT	TRBJ1-1	.	TRBV19	.
CASRLGTSRTDTQYF	TGTGCCAGCAGGCTCGGGACTAGCAGAACAGATACGCAGTATTTT	TRBJ2-3	few	TRBV6-6	TRBD2
CSASGGHGYTF	TGCAGTGCTAGCGGAGGGCATGGCTACACCTTC	TRBJ1-2	few	TRBV20-1	.
CAISDQGIYGYTF	TGTGCCATCAGTGACCAGGGAATCTATGGCTACACCTTC	TRBJ1-2	.	TRBV10-3	.
CASSTYGTAAGPQHF	TGTGCCAGTAGTACCTACGGGACAGCCGCAGGGCCCCAGCATTTT	TRBJ1-5	.	TRBV19	TRBD1
CATLLGGSSGYTF	TGTGCCACCCTTCTAGGGGGTAGTTCTGGCTACACCTTC	TRBJ1-2	.	TRBV6-6	.
CASSLGLAGGLTDTQYF	TGTGCCAGCAGCTTAGGACTAGCGGGGGGGCTAACAGATACGCAGTATTTT	TRBJ2-3	few	TRBV7-9	TRBD2
CASSPGHGYTF	TGTGCCAGCAGTCCAGGGCATGGCTACACCTTC	TRBJ1-2	.	TRBV5-5	.
CASSPDRVGYTF	TGTGCCAGCAGCCCGGACAGGGTTGGCTACACCTTC	TRBJ1-2	.	TRBV5-4	TRBD1
CASSPDRDSGNTIYF	TGTGCCAGCAGCCCGGACAGGGACTCTGGAAACACCATATATTTT	TRBJ1-3	.	TRBV7-2	TRBD1
CASSPIKSSYNEQFF	TGTGCCAGCAGTCCAATCAAGAGCTCCTACAATGAGCAGTTCTTC	TRBJ2-1	once	TRBV3-1/TRBV3-2	.
CASSFIAGGPADTQYF	TGTGCCAGCAGTTTTATAGCGGGAGGGCCCGCAGATACGCAGTATTTT	TRBJ2-3	.	TRBV28	TRBD2
CASSFGGVSEQFF	TGTGCCAGCAGCTTCGGGGGAGTCAGTGAGCAGTTCTTC	TRBJ2-1	few	TRBV11-2	.
CASSQVPDSYYGYTF	TGCGCCAGCAGCCAAGTCCCCGACAGCTACTATGGCTACACCTTC	TRBJ1-2	.	TRBV4-1	.
CASSQDRVWEQYF	TGTGCCAGCAGCCAAGACAGGGTATGGGAGCAGTACTTC	TRBJ2-7	few	TRBV14	.